This T cell receptor (beta chain) was recorded in a study of patients and donors after allogeneic stem cell transplantation. This clonotype showed up just a few times. V shed 6 bases and J shed 4 bases, with 3 bases lying between them. Germline V lookup: CDR1 DFQATT, CDR2 SNEGSKA (reference sequence). This CDR3 has 9 residues. MiXCR was run by TCRdb on the RT-PCR reads, yielding one entry per CDR3 protein. This sample yields about a million distinct CDR3 sequences, of which approximately 18% are seen a single time; 5% to 6.5% belongs to the top ten. The rearrangement joins TRBV20-1 to TRBJ2-5; D call uncertain. Sequencing input: blood, either unsorted or a sorted T cell fraction (not recorded which). The sequence came from a human donor who was either an allogeneic HSCT recipient or a stem cell or donor lymphocyte infusion donor (not recorded which). It is not recorded whose cells these are; they may come from a transplant donor. The CDR3 is CSAPETQYF. The CDR3 region has the DNA TGCAGTGCACCAGAGACCCAGTACTTC.